Included here is one TCR beta chain sequence, with context. In the original processing: Researchers report that nucleated cell counts were estimated from reference gene primer amplification. The data were produced by immunoSEQ multiplex PCR, yet TCRdb's version contains in-frame clones alone and is incomplete. That table furnishes V, J and clone size, whereas the DNA furnished D and trimming. Seen here are under 200,000 clones, approximately 80% observed once, and the top ten hold more than 1.5%. The data originate from a study of blood T cell repertoires in COVID-19. About the study: Acute-phase and convalescent COVID-19 samples originated in the United States, Italy and Spain. T cells, B-cell-depleted T cells, or PBMCs supplied cDNA or gDNA.

J gave up 6 bases and V 5 bases, and 8 bases lay outside the gene matches. This CDR3 has 15 amino acids. Germline CDR1 and CDR2: SGHVS and FNYEAQ. Sequenced input: peripheral blood. V and J are TRBV7-6 and TRBJ2-1, with 9 bases aligning to TRBD2. The origin of this receptor is a human donor in a cohort sampled during active COVID-19. CDR3: CASSHRRRGGNEQFF. The CDR3 coding sequence is TGTGCCAGCAGCCATAGGCGGCGGGGGGGCAATGAGCAGTTCTTC.